These T cell receptor beta chains were read from a single sample in a study of Ad26.COV2.S vaccination and SARS-CoV-2 variants. Assay: immunoSEQ multiplex PCR; the TCRdb copy retains only in-frame clones and omits some. Of about 280,000 clones in the sample, more than 75% were seen once. The specimen comprised peripheral blood, sampled in a trial of Ad26.COV2.S vaccine versus placebo. These receptors all come from a person aged 18-60 years who received the Ad26.COV2.S COVID-19 vaccine or a placebo. Both conserved end residues are part of each CDR3. Each record gives: V gene, D gene, J gene, CDR3 protein, CDR3 DNA. The D gene is left open where the match is weak.

V gene: TRBV12-3/TRBV12-4; D gene: NA; J gene: TRBJ1-4; CDR3 protein: CASSSYEKLFF; CDR3 DNA: TGTGCCAGCAGCTCATATGAAAAACTGTTTTTT
V gene: TRBV2; D gene: TRBD1; J gene: TRBJ2-1; CDR3 protein: CASSVRQGAYNEQFF; CDR3 DNA: TGTGCCAGCAGTGTTAGGCAGGGGGCCTACAATGAGCAGTTCTTC
V gene: TRBV27; D gene: NA; J gene: TRBJ2-1; CDR3 protein: CASSLTWQVNEQFF; CDR3 DNA: TGTGCCAGCAGTTTAACTTGGCAGGTCAATGAGCAGTTCTTC
V gene: TRBV7-2; D gene: NA; J gene: TRBJ1-2; CDR3 protein: CASSLVQPYGYTF; CDR3 DNA: TGTGCCAGCAGCTTAGTACAGCCCTATGGCTACACCTTC
V gene: TRBV11-3; D gene: NA; J gene: TRBJ2-2; CDR3 protein: CASSLDGLGELFF; CDR3 DNA: TGTGCCAGCAGCTTAGATGGACTCGGGGAGCTGTTTTTT
V gene: TRBV7-3; D gene: NA; J gene: TRBJ1-1; CDR3 protein: CASSLEGNTEAFF; CDR3 DNA: TGTGCCAGCAGCTTAGAAGGTAACACTGAAGCTTTCTTT
V gene: TRBV14; D gene: NA; J gene: TRBJ1-2; CDR3 protein: CASSQDTNYGYTF; CDR3 DNA: TGTGCCAGCAGCCAAGATACAAATTATGGCTACACCTTC
V gene: TRBV2; D gene: TRBD2; J gene: TRBJ2-5; CDR3 protein: CASSLGLAGLQETQYF; CDR3 DNA: TGTGCCAGCAGTCTAGGACTAGCGGGGCTCCAAGAGACCCAGTACTTC
V gene: TRBV23-1; D gene: NA; J gene: TRBJ2-5; CDR3 protein: CASSRKGQETQYF; CDR3 DNA: TGCGCCAGCAGTCGGAAGGGACAAGAGACCCAGTACTTC
V gene: TRBV11-2; D gene: NA; J gene: TRBJ1-1; CDR3 protein: CASSWGHEAFF; CDR3 DNA: TGTGCCAGCAGCTGGGGACACGAAGCTTTCTTT
V gene: TRBV3-1/TRBV3-2; D gene: TRBD2; J gene: TRBJ2-4; CDR3 protein: CASSQVGAGGLAKNIQYF; CDR3 DNA: TGTGCCAGCAGCCAAGTCGGAGCGGGGGGGCTAGCCAAAAACATTCAGTACTTC
V gene: TRBV2; D gene: NA; J gene: TRBJ1-6; CDR3 protein: CASSEFGVWLGSPLHF; CDR3 DNA: TGTGCCAGCAGTGAGTTTGGGGTGTGGCTCGGTTCACCCCTCCACTTT
V gene: TRBV27; D gene: NA; J gene: TRBJ1-2; CDR3 protein: CASSLTVRGGADGYTF; CDR3 DNA: TGTGCCAGCAGTCTAACCGTACGCGGGGGGGCTGACGGCTACACCTTC
V gene: TRBV18; D gene: TRBD2; J gene: TRBJ2-2; CDR3 protein: CASSPPGVAGGPTRNTGELFF; CDR3 DNA: TGTGCCAGCTCACCACCGGGGGTAGCGGGAGGCCCCACCAGGAACACCGGGGAGCTGTTTTTT
V gene: TRBV5-1; D gene: NA; J gene: TRBJ2-1; CDR3 protein: CASSLGLTLYNEQFF; CDR3 DNA: TGCGCCAGCAGCTTGGGACTAACCCTCTACAATGAGCAGTTCTTC
V gene: TRBV18; D gene: TRBD1; J gene: TRBJ2-7; CDR3 protein: CASSFDRVSYEQYF; CDR3 DNA: TGTGCCAGCTCATTTGACAGGGTCTCCTACGAGCAGTACTTC
V gene: TRBV27; D gene: NA; J gene: TRBJ2-1; CDR3 protein: CASTRRDEQFF; CDR3 DNA: TGTGCCAGCACCCGGAGGGATGAGCAGTTCTTC
V gene: TRBV5-6; D gene: TRBD1; J gene: TRBJ1-2; CDR3 protein: CASSLERGPRGYTF; CDR3 DNA: TGTGCCAGCAGCTTGGAGAGGGGGCCTCGCGGCTACACCTTC